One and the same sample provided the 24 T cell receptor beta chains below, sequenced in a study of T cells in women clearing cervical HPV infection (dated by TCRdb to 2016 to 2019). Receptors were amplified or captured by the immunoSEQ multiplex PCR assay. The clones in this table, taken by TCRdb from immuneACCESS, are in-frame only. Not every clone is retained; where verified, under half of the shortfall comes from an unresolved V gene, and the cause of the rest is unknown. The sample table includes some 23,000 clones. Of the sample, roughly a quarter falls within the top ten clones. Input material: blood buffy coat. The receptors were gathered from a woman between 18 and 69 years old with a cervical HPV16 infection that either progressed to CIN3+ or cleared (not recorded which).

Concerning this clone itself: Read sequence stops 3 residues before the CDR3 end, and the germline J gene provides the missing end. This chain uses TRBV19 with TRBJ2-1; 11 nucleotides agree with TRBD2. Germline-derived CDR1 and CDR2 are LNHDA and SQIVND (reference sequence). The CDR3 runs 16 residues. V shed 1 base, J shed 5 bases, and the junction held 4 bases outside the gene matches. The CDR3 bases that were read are TGTGCCAGTAGTATAGTGCGACTAGCGGGAAACAATGAG. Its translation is CASSIVRLAGNNE. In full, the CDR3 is CASSIVRLAGNNEQFF.

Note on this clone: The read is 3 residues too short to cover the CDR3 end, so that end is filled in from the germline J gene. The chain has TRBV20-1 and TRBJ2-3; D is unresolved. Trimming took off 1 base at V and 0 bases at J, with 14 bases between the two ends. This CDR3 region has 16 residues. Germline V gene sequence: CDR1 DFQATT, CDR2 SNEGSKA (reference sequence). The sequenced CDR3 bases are TGCAGTGCTAGAGGCCCCAGAATGTTAAGCACAGATACG. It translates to CSARGPRMLSTDT. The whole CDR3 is CSARGPRMLSTDTQYF.

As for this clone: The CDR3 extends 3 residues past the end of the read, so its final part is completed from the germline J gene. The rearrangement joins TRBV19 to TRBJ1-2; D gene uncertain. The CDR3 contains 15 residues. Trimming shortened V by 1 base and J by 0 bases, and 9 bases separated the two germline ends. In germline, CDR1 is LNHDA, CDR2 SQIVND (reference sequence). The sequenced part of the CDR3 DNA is TGTGCCAGTAGTATAGGGCGCGGCACTAACTATGGC. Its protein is CASSIGRGTNYG. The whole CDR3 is CASSIGRGTNYGYTF. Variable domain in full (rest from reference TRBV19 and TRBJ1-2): DGGITQSPKYLFRKEGQNVTLSCEQNLNHDAMYWYRQDPGQGLRLIYYSQIVNDFQKGDIAEGYSVSREKKESFPLTVTSAQKNPTAFYLCASSIGRGTNYGYTFGSGTRLTVV.

CDR3 sequence: CASSITRTGSNSPLHF. The CDR3 DNA, read in part, is TGTGCCAGTAGTATAACCCGGACAGGGAGTAATTCACCC. The chain combines TRBV19 with TRBJ1-6; the match to TRBD1 covers 8 bases. The read falls 3 residues short of the CDR3 end, and the missing part is taken from the germline J gene. CDR1 and CDR2 (germline): LNHDA, SQIVND (reference sequence). V dropped 2 bases and J dropped 6; count of bases not matched to a gene: 6. This CDR3 region has 16 residues.

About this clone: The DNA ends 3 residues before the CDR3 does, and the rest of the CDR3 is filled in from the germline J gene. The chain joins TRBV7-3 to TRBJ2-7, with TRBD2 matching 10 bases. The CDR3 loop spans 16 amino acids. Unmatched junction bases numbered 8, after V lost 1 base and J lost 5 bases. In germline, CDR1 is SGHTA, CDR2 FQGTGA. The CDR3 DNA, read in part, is TGTGCCAGCAGCTTAATGCCTAGCGGGAGAGGGGACGAG. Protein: CASSLMPSGRGDE. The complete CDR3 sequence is CASSLMPSGRGDEQYF.

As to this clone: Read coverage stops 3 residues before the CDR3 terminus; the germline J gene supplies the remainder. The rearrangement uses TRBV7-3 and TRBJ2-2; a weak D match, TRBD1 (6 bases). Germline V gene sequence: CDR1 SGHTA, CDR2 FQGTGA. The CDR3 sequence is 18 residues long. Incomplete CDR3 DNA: TGTGCCAGCAGATTGCAGTTCGGGATGGGGGACAAAAATGAAAAG. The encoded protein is CASRLQFGMGDKNEK. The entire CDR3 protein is CASRLQFGMGDKNEKLFF.

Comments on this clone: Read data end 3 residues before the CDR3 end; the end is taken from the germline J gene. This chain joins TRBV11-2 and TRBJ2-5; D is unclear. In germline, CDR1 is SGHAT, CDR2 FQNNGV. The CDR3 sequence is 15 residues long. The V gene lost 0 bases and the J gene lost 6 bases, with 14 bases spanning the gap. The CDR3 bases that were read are TGTGCCAGCAGCTTAGATCAACAGACCTTACAGACC. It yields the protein CASSLDQQTLQT. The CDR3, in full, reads CASSLDQQTLQTQYF.

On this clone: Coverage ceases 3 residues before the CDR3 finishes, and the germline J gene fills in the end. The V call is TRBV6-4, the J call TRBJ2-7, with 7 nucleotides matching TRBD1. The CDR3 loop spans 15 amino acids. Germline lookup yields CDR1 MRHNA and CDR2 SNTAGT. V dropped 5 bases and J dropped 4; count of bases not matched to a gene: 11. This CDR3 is CASSLNPGQNYEQYF. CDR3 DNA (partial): TGTGCCAGCAGTTTAAATCCGGGACAGAATTACGAG.

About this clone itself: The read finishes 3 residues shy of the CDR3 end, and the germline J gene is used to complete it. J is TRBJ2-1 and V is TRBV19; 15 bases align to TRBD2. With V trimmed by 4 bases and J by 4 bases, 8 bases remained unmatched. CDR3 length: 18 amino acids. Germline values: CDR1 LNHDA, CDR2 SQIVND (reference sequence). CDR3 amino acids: CASSTLGLAGGPYNEQFF. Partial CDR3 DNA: TGTGCCAGTAGTACTTTAGGACTAGCGGGAGGGCCTTACAATGAG.

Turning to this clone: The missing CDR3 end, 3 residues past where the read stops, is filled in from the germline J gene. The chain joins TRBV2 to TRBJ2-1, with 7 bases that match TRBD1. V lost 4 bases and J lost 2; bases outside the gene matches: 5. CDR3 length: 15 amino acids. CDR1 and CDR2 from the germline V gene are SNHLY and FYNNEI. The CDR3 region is CASSAQGIPYNEQFF. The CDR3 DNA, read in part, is TGTGCCAGCAGTGCACAGGGGATACCCTACAATGAG.

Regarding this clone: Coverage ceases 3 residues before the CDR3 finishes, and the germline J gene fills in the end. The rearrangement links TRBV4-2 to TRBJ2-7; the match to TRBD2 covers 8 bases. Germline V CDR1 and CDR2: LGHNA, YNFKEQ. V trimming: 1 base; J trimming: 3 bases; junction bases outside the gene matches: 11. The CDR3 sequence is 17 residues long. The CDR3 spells CASSQVSGPGGDYEQYF. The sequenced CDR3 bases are TGTGCCAGCAGCCAAGTTTCTGGACCGGGAGGGGACTACGAG.

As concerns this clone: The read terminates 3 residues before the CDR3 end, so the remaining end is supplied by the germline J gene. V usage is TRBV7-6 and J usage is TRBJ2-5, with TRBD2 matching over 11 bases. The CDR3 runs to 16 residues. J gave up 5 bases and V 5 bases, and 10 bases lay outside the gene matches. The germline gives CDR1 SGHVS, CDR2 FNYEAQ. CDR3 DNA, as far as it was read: TGTGCCAGCAGCCGGGGACTAGCGGACCTCGGGGAGACC. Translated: CASSRGLADLGET. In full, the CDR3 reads CASSRGLADLGETQYF. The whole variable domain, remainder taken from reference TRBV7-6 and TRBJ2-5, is GAGVSQSPRYKVTKRGQDVALRCDPISGHVSLYWYRQALGQGPEFLTYFNYEAQQDKSGLPNDRFSAERPEGSISTLTIQRTEQRDSAMYRCASSRGLADLGETQYFGPGTRLLVL.

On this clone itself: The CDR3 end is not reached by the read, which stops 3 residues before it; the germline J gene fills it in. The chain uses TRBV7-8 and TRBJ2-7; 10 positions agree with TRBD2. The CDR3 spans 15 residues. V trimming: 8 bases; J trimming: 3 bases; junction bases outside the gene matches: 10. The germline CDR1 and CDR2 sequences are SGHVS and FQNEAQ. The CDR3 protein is CASLGHSGGNYEQYF. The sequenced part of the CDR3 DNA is TGTGCCAGCCTCGGTCATAGCGGGGGGAACTACGAG.

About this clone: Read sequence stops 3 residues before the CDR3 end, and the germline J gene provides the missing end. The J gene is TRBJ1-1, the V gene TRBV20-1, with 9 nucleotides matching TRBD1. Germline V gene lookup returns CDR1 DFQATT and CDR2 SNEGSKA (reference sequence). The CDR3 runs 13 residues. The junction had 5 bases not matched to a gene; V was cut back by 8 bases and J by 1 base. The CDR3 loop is CSPKTGGNTEAFF. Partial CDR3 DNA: TGCAGTCCGAAGACAGGGGGGAACACTGAA.

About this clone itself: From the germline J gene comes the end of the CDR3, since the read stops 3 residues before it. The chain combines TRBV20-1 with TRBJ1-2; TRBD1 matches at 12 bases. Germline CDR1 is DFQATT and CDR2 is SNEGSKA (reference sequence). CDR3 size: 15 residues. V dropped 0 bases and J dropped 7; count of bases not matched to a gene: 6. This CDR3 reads CSARDKGQGAGGYTF. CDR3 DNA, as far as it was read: TGCAGTGCTAGAGATAAGGGACAGGGGGCCGGTGGC.

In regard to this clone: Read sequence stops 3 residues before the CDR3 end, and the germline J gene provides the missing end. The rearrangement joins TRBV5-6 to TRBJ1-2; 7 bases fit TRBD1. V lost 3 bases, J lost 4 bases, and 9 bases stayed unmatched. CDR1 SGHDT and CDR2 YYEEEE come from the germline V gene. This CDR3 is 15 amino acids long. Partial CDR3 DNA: TGTGCCAGCAGCTCTTTTACGGGACAGAGCTATGGC. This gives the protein CASSSFTGQSYG. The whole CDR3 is CASSSFTGQSYGYTF.

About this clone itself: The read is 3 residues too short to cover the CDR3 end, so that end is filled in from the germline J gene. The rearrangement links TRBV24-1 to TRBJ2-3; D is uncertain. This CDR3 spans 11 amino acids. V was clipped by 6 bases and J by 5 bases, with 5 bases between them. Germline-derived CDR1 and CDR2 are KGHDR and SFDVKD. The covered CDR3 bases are TGTGCCACCAGTAAACTAGATACG. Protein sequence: CATSKLDT. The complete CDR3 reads CATSKLDTQYF.

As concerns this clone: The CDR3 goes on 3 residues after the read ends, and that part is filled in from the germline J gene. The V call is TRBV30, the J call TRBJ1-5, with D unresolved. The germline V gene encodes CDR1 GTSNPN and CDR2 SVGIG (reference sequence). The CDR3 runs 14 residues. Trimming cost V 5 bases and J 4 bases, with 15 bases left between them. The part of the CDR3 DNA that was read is TGTGCCTGGGAAACCGACGGCGGGAATCAGCCC. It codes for CAWETDGGNQP. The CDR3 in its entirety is CAWETDGGNQPQHF.

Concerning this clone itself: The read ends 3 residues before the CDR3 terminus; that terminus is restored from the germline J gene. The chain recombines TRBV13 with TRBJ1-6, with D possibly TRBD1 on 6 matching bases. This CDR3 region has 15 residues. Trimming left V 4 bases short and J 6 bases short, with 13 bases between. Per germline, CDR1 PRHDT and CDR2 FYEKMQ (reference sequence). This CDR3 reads CASSSMTGFNSPLHF. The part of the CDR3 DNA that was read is TGTGCCAGCAGCTCGATGACAGGATTTAATTCACCC. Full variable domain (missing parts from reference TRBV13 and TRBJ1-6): AAGVIQSPRHLIKEKRETATLKCYPIPRHDTVYWYQQGPGQDPQFLISFYEKMQSDKGSIPDRFSAQQFSDYHSELNMSSLELGDSALYFCASSSMTGFNSPLHFGNGTRLTVT.

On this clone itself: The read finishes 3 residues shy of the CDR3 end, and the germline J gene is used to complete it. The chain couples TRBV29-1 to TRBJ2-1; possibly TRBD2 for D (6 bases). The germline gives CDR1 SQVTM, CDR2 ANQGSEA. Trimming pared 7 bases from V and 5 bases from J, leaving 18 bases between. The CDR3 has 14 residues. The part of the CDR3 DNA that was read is TGCAGCGCTTCGGGGGACGGAGTGGACAATGAG. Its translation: CSASGDGVDNE. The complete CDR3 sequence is CSASGDGVDNEQFF.

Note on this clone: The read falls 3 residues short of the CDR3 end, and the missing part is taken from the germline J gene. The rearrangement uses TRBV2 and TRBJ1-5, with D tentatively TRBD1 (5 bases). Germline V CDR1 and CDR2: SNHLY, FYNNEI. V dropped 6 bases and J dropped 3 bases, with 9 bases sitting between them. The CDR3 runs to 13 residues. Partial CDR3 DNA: TGTGCCAGCAGATTGGGGCCCAATCAGCCC. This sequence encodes CASRLGPNQP. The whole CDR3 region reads CASRLGPNQPQHF.

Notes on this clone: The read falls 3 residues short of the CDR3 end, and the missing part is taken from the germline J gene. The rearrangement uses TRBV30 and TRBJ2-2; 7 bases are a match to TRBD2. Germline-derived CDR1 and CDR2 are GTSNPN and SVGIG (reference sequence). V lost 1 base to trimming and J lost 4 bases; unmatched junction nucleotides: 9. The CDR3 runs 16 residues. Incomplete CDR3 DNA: TGTGCCTGGAGTGCCTTTCCGGGGGGAGGCACCGGGGAG. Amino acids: CAWSAFPGGGTGE. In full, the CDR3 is CAWSAFPGGGTGELFF.

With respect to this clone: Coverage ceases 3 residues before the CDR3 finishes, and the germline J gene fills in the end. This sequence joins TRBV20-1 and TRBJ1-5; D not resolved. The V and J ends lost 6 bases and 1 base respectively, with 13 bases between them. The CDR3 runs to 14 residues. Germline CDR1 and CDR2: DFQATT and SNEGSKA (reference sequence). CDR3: CSAYALQSNQPQHF. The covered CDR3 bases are TGCAGTGCGTATGCTCTCCAGAGCAATCAGCCC.

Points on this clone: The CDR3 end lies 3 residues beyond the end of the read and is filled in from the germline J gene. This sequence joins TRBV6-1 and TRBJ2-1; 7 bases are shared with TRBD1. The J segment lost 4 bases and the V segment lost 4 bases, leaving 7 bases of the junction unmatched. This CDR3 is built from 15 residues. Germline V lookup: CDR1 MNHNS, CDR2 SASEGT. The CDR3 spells CASSADRRRYNEQFF. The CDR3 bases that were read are TGTGCCAGCAGTGCGGACAGGCGTAGGTACAATGAG.